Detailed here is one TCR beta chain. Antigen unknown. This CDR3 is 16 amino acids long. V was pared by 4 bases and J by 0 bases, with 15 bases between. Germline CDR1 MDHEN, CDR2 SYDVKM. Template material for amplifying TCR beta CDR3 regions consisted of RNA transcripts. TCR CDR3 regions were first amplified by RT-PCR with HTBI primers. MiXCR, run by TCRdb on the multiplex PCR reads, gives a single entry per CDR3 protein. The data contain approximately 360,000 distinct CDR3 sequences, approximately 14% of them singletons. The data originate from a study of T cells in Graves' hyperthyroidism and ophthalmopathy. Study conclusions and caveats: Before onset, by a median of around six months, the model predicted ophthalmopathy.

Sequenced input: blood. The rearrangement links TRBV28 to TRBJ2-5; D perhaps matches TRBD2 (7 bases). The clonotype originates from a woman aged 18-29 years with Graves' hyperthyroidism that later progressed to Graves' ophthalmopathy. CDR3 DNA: TGTGCCAGCAGTTCCTCTGGGGGGGCGGACCAAGAGACCCAGTACTTC. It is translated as CASSSSGGADQETQYF.